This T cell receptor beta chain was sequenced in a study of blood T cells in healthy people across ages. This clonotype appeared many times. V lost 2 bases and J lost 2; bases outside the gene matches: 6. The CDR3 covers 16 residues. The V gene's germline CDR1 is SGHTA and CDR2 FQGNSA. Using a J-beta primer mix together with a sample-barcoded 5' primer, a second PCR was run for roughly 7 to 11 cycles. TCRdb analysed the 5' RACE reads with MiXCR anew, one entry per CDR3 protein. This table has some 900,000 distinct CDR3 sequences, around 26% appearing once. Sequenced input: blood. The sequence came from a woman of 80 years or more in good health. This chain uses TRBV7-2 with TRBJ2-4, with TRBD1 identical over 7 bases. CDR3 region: CASSLTQGMTKNIQYF. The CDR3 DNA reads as TGTGCCAGCAGCTTAACACAGGGGATGACCAAAAACATTCAGTACTTC.